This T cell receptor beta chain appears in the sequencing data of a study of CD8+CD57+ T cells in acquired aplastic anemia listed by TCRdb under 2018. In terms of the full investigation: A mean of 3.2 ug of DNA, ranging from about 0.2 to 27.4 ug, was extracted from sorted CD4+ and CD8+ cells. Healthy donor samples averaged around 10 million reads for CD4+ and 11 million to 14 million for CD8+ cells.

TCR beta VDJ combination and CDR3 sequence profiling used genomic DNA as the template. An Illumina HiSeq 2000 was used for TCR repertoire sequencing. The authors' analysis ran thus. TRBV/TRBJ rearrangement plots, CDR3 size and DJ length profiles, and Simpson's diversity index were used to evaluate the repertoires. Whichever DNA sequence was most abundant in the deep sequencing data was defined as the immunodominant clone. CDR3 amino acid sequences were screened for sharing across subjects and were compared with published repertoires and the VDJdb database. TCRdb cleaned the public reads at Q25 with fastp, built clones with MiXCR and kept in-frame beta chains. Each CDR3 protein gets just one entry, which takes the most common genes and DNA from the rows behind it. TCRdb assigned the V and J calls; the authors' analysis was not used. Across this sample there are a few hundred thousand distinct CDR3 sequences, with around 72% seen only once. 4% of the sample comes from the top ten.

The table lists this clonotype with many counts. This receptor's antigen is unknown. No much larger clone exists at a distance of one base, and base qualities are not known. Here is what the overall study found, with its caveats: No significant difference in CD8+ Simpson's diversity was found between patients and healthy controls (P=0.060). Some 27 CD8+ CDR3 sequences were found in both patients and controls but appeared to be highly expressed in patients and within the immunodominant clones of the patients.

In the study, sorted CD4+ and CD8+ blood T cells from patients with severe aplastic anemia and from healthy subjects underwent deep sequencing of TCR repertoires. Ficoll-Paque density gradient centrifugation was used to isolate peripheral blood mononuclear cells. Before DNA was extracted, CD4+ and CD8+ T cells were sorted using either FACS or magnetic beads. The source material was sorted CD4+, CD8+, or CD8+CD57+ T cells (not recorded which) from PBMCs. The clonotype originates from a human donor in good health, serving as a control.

The nucleotides are TGTGCCAGCAGCCCGGAATACGAGCAGTACTTC. It translates to CASSPEYEQYF. The V and J genes are TRBV7-9 and TRBJ2-7, with no reliable assignment of the D segment. The CDR3 goes from the cysteine to the phenylalanine over 11 residues. The CDR3 DNA has 33 bases and is translated from base 1. The germline V gene (reference sequence) provides CDR1 SEHNR and CDR2 FQNEAQ. Deletion took 5 bases off V and 4 bases off J, with a span of 6 bases between the germline ends.